This T cell receptor (beta chain) was found in a study of T cell repertoires in cytomegalovirus infection. TCRdb ran MiXCR on the reads and lists one entry per CDR3 protein. The repertoire has some 130,000 distinct CDR3 sequences, more than 20% of them found once; the top ten carry 34%. In its sample, this clonotype was seen once. The antigen remains undetermined. Study-level findings and limits: Based on cumulative public TCR beta family frequency, carriers of CMV plus the relevant HLA were identified.

This TCR derives from a human donor in good health (CMV status not recorded). Some clones in this sample may be carry-over from other donors' samples. The sample comprised PBMCs, sequenced either directly or after in vitro stimulation (not recorded which).

The CDR3: CASSLVPLRGAEAFF. In DNA form, the CDR3 reads TGTGCCAGCAGCTTGGTGCCCCTCCGAGGCGCTGAAGCTTTCTTT. The chain combines TRBV5-6 with TRBJ1-1; the D is unclear. There are 15 residues in the CDR3. The V gene lost 0 bases and the J gene lost 6 bases, with 15 bases spanning the gap. Germline CDR1 reads SGHDT; CDR2 reads YYEEEE.